This TCR beta chain was sequenced in a study of cytomegalovirus exposure and HLA in healthy donors. Study-level results: The CMV antigen specificity of a few CMV-associated chains was confirmed through in vitro analysis. In a later analysis, at a false discovery rate of 0.05, 17,000 or so TCR beta sequences matched HLA alleles. Later on, analysis showed that most CMV-associated TCR beta chains appeared to be HLA-restricted.

The study ran its PCR with 60 Vbeta and 13 Jbeta primers. Per the study methods: In a later analysis, the count reached some 75 million unique TCR beta chains, with roughly 9.9 million shared. Here immunoSEQ multiplex PCR was the method, and the copy in TCRdb shows in-frame clones only, minus some. For V, J and clone size, that table is used; D and trimming come from the DNA. Altogether hundreds of thousands of clones are present, roughly 81% being singletons, with the ten largest covering 0.24%. This CDR3 spans 16 amino acids. As for this clone: Its antigen is not identified.

The TCR sequence derives from a girl aged 2-10 years in good health and CMV-seronegative. What was sequenced was PBMCs. The chain links TRBV21-1 to TRBJ2-2; the table's TRBD1 call for D was not verified on the DNA. TRBV21-1 is designated a pseudogene. CDR3 sequence: CASSSGQGPNTGELFF. The CDR3 DNA reads TGTGCCAGCAGCTCTGGACAGGGGCCGAACACCGGGGAGCTGTTTTTT.